The present T cell receptor beta chain was sequenced within a study of T cells after yellow fever vaccination. Study as a whole: Any fraction with a low cell number was prepared using SMART-Seq v4 Ultra Low Input.

MiXCR was run by TCRdb on the 5' RACE reads, yielding one entry per CDR3 protein. The data contain hundreds of thousands of distinct CDR3 sequences, roughly 13% of them singletons. With 6 bases removed from V and 5 bases from J, the gap between germline ends came to 20 bases. CDR3 length: 15 residues. The germline V gene has CDR1 DFQATT and CDR2 SNEGSKA (reference sequence). This clonotype was detected ten times or more. This receptor was identified in a man aged 25 to 45 who received the YFV17D yellow fever vaccine. Sequences were derived from PBMCs, sampled on the day of the yellow fever booster vaccination. The chain combines TRBV20-1 with TRBJ2-1; TRBD2 might be the D (5 bases). DNA of the CDR3: TGCAGTGCCCCGCCCGGGGTAGCCGTGGACAATGAGCAGTTCTTC. It is translated as CSAPPGVAVDNEQFF.